This note documents a single T cell receptor beta chain sequence. Germline V gene data show CDR1 as MNHNY and CDR2 as SVGAGI (reference sequence). The CDR3 sequence is 12 residues long. Trimming stripped 6 bases from V and 3 bases from J, with 8 bases between. A linear amplification protocol produced the TCR libraries from 500 ng of total RNA. MiXCR, run by TCRdb on the reads, gives a single entry per CDR3 protein. This table holds approximately 200,000 distinct CDR3 sequences, about four fifths found once. This entry comes from a study of healthy donors' naive CD4 and CD8 T cells. The sequence was collected from a pool of human donors in good health; the sample pools cells from several healthy donors. Sample: naive CD4+ and CD8+ T cells sorted from blood, pooled from several donors. This chain connects TRBV6-6 to TRBJ1-1, with no clear D. Written as DNA, the CDR3 is TGTGCCAGCAGGCTACTGGACACTGAAGCTTTCTTT. This sequence encodes CASRLLDTEAFF.